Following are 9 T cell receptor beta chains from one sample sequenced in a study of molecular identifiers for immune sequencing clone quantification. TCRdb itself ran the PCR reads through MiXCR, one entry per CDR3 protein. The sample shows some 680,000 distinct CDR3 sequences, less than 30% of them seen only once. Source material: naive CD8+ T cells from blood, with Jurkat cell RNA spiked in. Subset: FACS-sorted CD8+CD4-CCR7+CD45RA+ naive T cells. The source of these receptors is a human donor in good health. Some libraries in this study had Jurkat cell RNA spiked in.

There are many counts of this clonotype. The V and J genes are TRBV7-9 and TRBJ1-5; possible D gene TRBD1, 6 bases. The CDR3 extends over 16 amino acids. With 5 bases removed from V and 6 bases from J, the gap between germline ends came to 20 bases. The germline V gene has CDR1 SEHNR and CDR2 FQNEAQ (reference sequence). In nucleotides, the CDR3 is TGTGCCAGCAGCCCACATCAATCGGGGGGCGGTCAGCCCCAGCATTTT. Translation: CASSPHQSGGGQPQHF.

In DNA, the CDR3 is TGTGCCTGGAGCCGAATGCAGGACACCATATATTTT. Translated: CAWSRMQDTIYF. The genes are TRBV30 and TRBJ1-3; no firm D call. V lost 3 bases to trimming and J lost 8 bases, with 11 bases between them. This CDR3 comprises 12 residues. From germline, CDR1 is GTSNPN and CDR2 SVGIG (reference sequence).

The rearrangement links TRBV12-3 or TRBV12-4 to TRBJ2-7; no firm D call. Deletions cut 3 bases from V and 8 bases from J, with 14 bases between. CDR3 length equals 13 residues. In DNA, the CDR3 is TGTGCCAGCAGTTTCGACCCCCGTGGGCAGCAGTACTTC. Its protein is CASSFDPRGQQYF.

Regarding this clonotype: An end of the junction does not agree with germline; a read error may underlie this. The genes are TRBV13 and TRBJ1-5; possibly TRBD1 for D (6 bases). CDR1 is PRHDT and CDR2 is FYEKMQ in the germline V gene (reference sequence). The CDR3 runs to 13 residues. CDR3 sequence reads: CSSSPGQNQPQHF. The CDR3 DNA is TGTTCCAGCAGCCCCGGACAGAATCAGCCCCAGCATTTT.

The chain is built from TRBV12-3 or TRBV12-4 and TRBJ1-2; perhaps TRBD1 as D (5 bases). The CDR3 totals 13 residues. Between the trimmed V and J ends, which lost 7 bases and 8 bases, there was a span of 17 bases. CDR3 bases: TGTGCCAGCATGCCTCCCGGGGCTAGCGGCTACACCTTC. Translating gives CASMPPGASGYTF.

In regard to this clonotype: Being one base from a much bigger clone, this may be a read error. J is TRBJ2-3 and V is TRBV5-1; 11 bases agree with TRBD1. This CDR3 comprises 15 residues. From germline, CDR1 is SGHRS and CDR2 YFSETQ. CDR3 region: CASSPWTGGTETQYF. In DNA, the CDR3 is TGCGCCAGCAGCCCATGGACAGGGGGCACAGAAACGCAGTATTTT.

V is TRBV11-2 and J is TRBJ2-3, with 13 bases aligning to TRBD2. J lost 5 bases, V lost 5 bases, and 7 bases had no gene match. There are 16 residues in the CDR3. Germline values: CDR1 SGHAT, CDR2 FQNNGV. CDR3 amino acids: CASSNILAGGGDTQYF. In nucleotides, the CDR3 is TGTGCCAGCAGCAATATACTAGCGGGAGGGGGAGATACGCAGTATTTT.

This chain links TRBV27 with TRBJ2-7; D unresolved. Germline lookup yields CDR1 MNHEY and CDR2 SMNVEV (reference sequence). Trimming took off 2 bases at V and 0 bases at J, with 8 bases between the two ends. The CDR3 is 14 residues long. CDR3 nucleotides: TGTGCCAGCAGTTTAAAGGGATTCTCCTACGAGCAGTACTTC. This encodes CASSLKGFSYEQYF.

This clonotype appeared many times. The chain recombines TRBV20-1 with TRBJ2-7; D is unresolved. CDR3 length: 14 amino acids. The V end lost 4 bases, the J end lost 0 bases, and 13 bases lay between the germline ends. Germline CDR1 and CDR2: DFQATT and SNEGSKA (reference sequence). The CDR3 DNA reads TGCAGTGCTAACGGAGCGCAGAGCTCCTACGAGCAGTACTTC. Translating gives CSANGAQSSYEQYF.